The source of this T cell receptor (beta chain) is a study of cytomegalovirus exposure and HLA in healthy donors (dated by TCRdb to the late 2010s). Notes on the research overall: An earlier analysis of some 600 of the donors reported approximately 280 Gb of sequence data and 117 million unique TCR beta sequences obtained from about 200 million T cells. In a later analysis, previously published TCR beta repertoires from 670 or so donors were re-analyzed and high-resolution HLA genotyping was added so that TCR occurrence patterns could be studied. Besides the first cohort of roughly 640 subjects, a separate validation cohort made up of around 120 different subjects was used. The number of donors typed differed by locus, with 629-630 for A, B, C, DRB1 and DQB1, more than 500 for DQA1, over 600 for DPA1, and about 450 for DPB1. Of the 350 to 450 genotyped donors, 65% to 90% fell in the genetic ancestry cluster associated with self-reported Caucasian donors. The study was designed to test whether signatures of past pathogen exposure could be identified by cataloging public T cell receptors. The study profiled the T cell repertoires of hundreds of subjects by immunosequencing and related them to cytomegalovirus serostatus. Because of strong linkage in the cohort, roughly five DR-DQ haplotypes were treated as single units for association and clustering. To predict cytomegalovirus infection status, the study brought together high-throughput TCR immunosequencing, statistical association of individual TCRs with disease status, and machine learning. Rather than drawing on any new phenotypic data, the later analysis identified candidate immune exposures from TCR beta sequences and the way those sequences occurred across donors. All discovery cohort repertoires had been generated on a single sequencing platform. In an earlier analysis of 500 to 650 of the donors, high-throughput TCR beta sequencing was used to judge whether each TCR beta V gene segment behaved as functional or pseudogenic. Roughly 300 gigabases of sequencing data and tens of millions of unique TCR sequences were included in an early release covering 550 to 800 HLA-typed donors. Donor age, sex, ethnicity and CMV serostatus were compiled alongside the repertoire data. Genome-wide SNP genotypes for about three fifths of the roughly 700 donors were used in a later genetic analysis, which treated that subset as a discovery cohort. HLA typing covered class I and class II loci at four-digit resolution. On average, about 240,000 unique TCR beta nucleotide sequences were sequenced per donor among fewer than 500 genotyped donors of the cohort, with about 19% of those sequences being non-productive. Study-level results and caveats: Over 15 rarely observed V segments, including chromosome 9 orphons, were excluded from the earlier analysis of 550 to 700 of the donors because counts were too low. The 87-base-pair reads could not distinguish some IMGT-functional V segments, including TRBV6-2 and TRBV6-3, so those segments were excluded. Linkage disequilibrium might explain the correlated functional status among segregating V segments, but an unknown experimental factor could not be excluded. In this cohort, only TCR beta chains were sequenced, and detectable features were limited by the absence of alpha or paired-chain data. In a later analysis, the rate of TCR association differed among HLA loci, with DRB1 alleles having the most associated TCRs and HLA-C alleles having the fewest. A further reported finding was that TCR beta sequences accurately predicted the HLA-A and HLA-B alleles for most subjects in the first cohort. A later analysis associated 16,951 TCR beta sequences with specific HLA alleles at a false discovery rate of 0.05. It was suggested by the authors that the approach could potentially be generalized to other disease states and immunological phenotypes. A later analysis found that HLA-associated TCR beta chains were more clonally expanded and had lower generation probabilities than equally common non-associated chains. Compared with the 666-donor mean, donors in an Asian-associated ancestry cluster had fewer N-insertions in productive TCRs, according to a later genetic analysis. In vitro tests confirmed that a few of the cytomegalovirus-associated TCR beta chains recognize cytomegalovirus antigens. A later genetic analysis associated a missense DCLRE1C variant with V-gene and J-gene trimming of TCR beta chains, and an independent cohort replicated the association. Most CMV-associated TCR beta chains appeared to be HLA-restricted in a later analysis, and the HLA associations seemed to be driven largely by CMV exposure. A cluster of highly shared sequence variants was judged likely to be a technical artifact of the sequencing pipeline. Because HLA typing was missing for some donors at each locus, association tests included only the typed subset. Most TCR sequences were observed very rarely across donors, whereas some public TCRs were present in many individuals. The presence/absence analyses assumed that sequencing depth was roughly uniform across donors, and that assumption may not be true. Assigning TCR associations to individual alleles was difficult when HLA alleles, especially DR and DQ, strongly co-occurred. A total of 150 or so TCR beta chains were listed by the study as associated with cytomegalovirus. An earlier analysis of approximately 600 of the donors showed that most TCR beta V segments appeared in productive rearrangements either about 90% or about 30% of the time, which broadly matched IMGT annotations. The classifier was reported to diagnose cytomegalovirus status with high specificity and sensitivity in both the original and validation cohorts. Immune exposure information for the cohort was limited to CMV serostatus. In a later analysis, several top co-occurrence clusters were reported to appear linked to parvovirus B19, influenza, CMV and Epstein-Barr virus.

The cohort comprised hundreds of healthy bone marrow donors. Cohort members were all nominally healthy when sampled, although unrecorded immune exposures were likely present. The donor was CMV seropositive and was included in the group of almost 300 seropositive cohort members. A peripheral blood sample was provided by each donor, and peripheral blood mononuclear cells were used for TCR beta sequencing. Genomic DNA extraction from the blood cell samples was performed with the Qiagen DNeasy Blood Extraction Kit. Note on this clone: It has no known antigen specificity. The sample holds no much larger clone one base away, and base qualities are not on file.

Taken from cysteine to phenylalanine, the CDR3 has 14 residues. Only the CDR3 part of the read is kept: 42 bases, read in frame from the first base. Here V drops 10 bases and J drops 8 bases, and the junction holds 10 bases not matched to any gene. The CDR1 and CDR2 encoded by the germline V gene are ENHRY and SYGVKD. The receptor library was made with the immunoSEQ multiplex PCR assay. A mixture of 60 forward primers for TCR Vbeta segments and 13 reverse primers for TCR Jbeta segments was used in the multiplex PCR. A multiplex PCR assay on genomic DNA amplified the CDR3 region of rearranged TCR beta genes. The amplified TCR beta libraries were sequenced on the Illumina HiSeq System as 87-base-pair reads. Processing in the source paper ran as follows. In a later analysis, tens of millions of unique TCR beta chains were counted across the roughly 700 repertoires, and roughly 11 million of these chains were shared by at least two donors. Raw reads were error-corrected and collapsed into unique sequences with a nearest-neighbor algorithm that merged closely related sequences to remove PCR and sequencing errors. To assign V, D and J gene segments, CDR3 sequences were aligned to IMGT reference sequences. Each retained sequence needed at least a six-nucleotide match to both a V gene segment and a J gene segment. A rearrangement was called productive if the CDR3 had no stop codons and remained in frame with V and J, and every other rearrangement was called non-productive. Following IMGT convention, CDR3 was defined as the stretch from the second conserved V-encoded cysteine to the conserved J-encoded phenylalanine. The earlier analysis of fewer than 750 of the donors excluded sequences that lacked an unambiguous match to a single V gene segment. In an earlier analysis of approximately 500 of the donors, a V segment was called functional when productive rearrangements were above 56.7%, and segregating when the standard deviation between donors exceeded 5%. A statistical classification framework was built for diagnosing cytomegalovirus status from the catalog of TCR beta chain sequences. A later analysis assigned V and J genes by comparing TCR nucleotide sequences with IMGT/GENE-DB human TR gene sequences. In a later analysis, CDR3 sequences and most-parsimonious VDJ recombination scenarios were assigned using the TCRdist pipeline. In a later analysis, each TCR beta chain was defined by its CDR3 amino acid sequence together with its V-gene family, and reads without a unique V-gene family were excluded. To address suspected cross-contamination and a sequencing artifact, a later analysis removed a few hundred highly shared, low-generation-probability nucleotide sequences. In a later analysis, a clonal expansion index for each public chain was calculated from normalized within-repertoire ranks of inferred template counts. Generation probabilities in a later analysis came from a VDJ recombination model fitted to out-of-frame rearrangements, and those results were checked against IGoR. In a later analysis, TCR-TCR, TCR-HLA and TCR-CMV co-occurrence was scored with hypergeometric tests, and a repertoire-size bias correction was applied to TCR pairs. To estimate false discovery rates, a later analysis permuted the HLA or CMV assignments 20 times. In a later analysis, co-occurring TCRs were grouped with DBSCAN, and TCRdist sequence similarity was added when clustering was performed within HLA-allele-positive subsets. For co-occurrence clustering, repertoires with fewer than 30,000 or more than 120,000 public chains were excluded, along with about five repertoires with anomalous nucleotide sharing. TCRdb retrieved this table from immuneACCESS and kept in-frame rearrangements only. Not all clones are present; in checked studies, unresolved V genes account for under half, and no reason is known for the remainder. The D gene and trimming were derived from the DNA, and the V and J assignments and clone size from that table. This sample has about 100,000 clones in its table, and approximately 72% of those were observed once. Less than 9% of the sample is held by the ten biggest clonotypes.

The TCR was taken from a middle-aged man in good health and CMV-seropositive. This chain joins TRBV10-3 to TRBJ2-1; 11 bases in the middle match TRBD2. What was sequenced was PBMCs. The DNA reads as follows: TGTGCCACCTCCTTAGCGGGAGGGCCAGATGAGCAGTTCTTC. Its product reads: CATSLAGGPDEQFF.